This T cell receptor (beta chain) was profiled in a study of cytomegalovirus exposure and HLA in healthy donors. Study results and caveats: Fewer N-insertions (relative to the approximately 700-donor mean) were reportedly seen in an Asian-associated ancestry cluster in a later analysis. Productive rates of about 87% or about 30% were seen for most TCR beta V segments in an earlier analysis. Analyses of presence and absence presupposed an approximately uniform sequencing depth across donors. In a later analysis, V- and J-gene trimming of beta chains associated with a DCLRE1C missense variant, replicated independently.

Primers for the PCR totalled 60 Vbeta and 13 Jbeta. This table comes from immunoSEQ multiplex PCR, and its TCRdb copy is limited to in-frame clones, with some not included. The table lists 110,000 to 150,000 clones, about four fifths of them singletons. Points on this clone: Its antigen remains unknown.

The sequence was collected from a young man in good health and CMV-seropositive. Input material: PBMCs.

The CDR3 DNA is TGCGCCAGCAGCTCCGGACAGGGTTTTTCTGAAGCTTTCTTT. This encodes CASSSGQGFSEAFF. The gene calls are TRBV5-1 and TRBJ1-1; 8 nucleotides agree with TRBD1. This CDR3 region has 14 residues. In germline, CDR1 is SGHRS, CDR2 YFSETQ. V lost 3 bases to trimming and J lost 6 bases; unmatched junction nucleotides: 7. Full variable domain (remainder filled in from reference TRBV5-1 and TRBJ1-1): KAGVTQTPRYLIKTRGQQVTLSCSPISGHRSVSWYQQTPGQGLQFLFEYFSETQRNKGNFPGRFSGRQFSNSRSEMNVSTLELGDSALYLCASSSGQGFSEAFFGQGTRLTVV.